This passage covers 18 T cell receptor beta chains from one sample sequenced in a study of long-term antiretroviral therapy in people with HIV. The assay, immunoSEQ v3.0, was run at survey level. TCRdb's copy holds only in-frame clones and misses some; the assay was immunoSEQ multiplex PCR. Of about 40,000 clones in the sample, around 85% were seen once. Sequencing was performed on unsorted PBMCs, taken 3.1 years after starting antiretroviral therapy. The receptors shown here come from a woman between 45 and 60 years old with HIV.

V and J are TRBV25-1 and TRBJ1-6; no reliable D call. The CDR3 has 15 amino acids. The V gene lost 3 bases and the J gene lost 10 bases, with 16 bases spanning the gap. Per germline, CDR1 MGHDK and CDR2 SYGVNS. CDR3 in amino acids: CASSESSPTASPLHF. Written as DNA, the CDR3 is TGTGCCAGCAGTGAGTCTTCCCCAACAGCCTCACCCCTCCACTTT.

This clone was observed a few times. The chain has TRBV12-5 and TRBJ1-5; a possible D gene is TRBD1 (5 bases). The CDR3 is 14 amino acids. Trimming removed 7 bases from V and 0 bases from J, with 10 bases in between. Per the germline V gene, CDR1 is LGHNT and CDR2 is FRNRAP. CDR3 amino acids: CASAPRGSNQPQHF. CDR3 sequence (DNA): TGTGCTAGTGCCCCGAGGGGTAGCAATCAGCCCCAGCATTTT.

The chain is built from TRBV28 and TRBJ1-1; D uncertain. Trimming removed 2 bases from V and 1 base from J, with 8 bases in between. This CDR3 region has 14 residues. Germline lookup yields CDR1 MDHEN and CDR2 SYDVKM. The CDR3 coding sequence is TGTGCCAGCAGTTTAGTATCAGGGAACACTGAAGCTTTCTTT. As protein: CASSLVSGNTEAFF.

The chain has TRBV6-1 and TRBJ1-5, with a possible D match to TRBD1 (6 bases). V lost 1 base to trimming and J lost 3 bases, with 10 bases between them. The CDR3 has 15 amino acids. The V gene's germline CDR1 is MNHNS and CDR2 SASEGT. The CDR3 sequence is CASSEGDRNNQPQHF. CDR3 bases: TGTGCCAGCAGTGAAGGCGACAGGAACAATCAGCCCCAGCATTTT.

The chain uses TRBV4-1 and TRBJ2-3, with 12 bases fitting TRBD2. In germline, CDR1 is MGHRA, CDR2 YSYEKL. This CDR3 is built from 17 residues. V was pared by 0 bases and J by 7 bases, with 8 bases of the junction left unmatched. CDR3 sequence reads: CASSQDSASGGVYTQYF. CDR3 in DNA: TGCGCCAGCAGCCAAGATTCGGCTAGCGGGGGGGTTTATACGCAGTATTTT.

CDR3 protein: CASSQGVASSYNEQFF. CDR3 in DNA: TGTGCCAGCAGCCAAGGGGTGGCGAGCTCCTACAATGAGCAGTTCTTC. V and J are TRBV4-2 and TRBJ2-1; D remains ambiguous. Trimming shortened V by 1 base and J by 0 bases, and 10 bases separated the two germline ends. This CDR3 contains 16 residues. Germline V gives CDR1 LGHNA, CDR2 YNFKEQ.

The chain carries TRBV5-4 and TRBJ2-7; 9 bases agree with TRBD1. V was clipped by 4 bases and J by 3 bases; unmatched bases: 5. Looked up from germline, CDR1 is SGHNT and CDR2 is YYREEE (reference sequence). This CDR3 spans 14 amino acids. This CDR3 is CASSRQGDVYEQYF. The CDR3 region has the DNA TGTGCCAGCAGCCGACAGGGGGATGTCTACGAGCAGTACTTC. Looking up the rest from reference TRBV5-4 and TRBJ2-7 gives the full variable domain: ETGVTQSPTHLIKTRGQQVTLRCSSQSGHNTVSWYQQALGQGPQFIFQYYREEENGRGNFPPRFSGLQFPNYSSELNVNALELDDSALYLCASSRQGDVYEQYFGPGTRLTVT.

The V and J genes are TRBV7-2 and TRBJ1-5, with TRBD1 identical over 7 bases. V lost 2 bases and J lost 7; bases outside the gene matches: 8. The V gene's germline CDR1 is SGHTA and CDR2 FQGNSA. The CDR3 runs to 15 residues. The CDR3 sequence: CASSLTTGPQQPQHF. In DNA, the CDR3 is TGTGCCAGCAGCTTAACGACAGGGCCCCAACAGCCCCAGCATTTT.

The chain combines TRBV5-1 with TRBJ2-2, with TRBD1 identical over 9 bases. Germline V gives CDR1 SGHRS, CDR2 YFSETQ. V shed 3 bases, J shed 6 bases, and the junction held 6 bases outside the gene matches. The CDR3 has 15 residues. This chain's CDR3 is CASSWGTGLAGELFF. The CDR3 DNA reads as TGCGCCAGCAGCTGGGGGACAGGGTTAGCCGGGGAGCTGTTTTTT.

V usage is TRBV29-1 and J usage is TRBJ1-2, with unresolved D. V was clipped by 4 bases and J by 0 bases, with 6 bases between them. The CDR3 runs to 12 residues. Looked up from germline, CDR1 is SQVTM and CDR2 is ANQGSEA. This chain's CDR3 is CSVGEPNYGYTF. Here the CDR3 DNA reads TGCAGCGTTGGGGAACCTAACTATGGCTACACCTTC.

The gene calls are TRBV10-3 and TRBJ2-1, with TRBD2 matching over 11 bases. The germline CDR1 and CDR2 sequences are ENHRY and SYGVKD. V shed 7 bases, J shed 7 bases, and the junction held 9 bases outside the gene matches. There are 15 residues in the CDR3. The CDR3 sequence is CAIKTSGDGGNEQFF. In nucleotides, the CDR3 is TGTGCCATCAAGACTAGCGGGGATGGGGGGAATGAGCAGTTCTTC.

The chain has TRBV5-1 and TRBJ2-3; D remains ambiguous. V was pared by 1 base and J by 2 bases, with 8 bases between. There are 14 residues in the CDR3. Germline V gives CDR1 SGHRS, CDR2 YFSETQ. The CDR3: CASSLRQNTDTQYF. The DNA of the CDR3 is TGCGCCAGCAGCTTGAGGCAGAACACAGATACGCAGTATTTT.

This chain joins TRBV4-1 and TRBJ1-2; D possibly corresponds to TRBD1 (5 bases). Germline CDR1 is MGHRA and CDR2 is YSYEKL. Between the trimmed V and J ends, which lost 1 base and 4 bases, there was a span of 13 bases. This CDR3 is built from 15 residues. CDR3 nucleotides: TGCGCCAGCAGCCAAGGGCAGGGAGTGACCTATGGCTACACCTTC. Protein: CASSQGQGVTYGYTF.

The V call is TRBV4-1, the J call TRBJ1-5, with TRBD1 identical over 9 bases. Germline V CDR1 and CDR2: MGHRA, YSYEKL. This CDR3 contains 19 residues. V lost 4 bases to trimming and J lost 0 bases; unmatched junction nucleotides: 13. CDR3 loop: CASSPRGTGSAYSNQPQHF. The CDR3 DNA reads as TGCGCCAGCAGCCCCCGGGGGACAGGGTCAGCTTATAGCAATCAGCCCCAGCATTTT.

The chain uses TRBV4-3 and TRBJ2-7, with 9 bases identical to TRBD2. From germline, CDR1 is LGHNA and CDR2 YSLEER. The length of the CDR3 is 16 residues. The V gene end was trimmed by 0 bases and the J gene end by 1 base; junction bases not matched to a gene: 4. This CDR3 reads CASSQDQTSGSYEQYF. CDR3 nucleotide sequence: TGCGCCAGCAGCCAAGACCAGACTAGCGGATCCTACGAGCAGTACTTC.

The chain joins TRBV6-6 to TRBJ1-1; D is perhaps TRBD1 (5 bases). Trimming shortened V by 5 bases and J by 0 bases, and 10 bases separated the two germline ends. CDR1 is MNHNY and CDR2 is SVGAGI in the germline V gene (reference sequence). The CDR3 extends over 14 amino acids. The CDR3 DNA reads TGTGCCAGCAGTCCCAGGGAGATGAACACTGAAGCTTTCTTT. Protein sequence: CASSPREMNTEAFF.

The genes are TRBV5-1 and TRBJ2-5; possibly TRBD1 for D (5 bases). Trimming took 1 base from V and 2 from J, leaving 15 bases between them. Looked up from germline, CDR1 is SGHRS and CDR2 is YFSETQ. CDR3 length equals 16 residues. The CDR3 DNA reads TGCGCCAGCAGCTTGTTCGGACAAGGGGATCAAGAGACCCAGTACTTC. Translation gives CASSLFGQGDQETQYF.

The chain joins TRBV5-6 to TRBJ2-7; 11 positions match TRBD1. J gave up 6 bases and V 4 bases, and 3 bases lay outside the gene matches. The CDR3 runs 13 residues. CDR1 and CDR2 (germline): SGHDT, YYEEEE. The CDR3 sequence is CASSAGTGGEQYF. CDR3 coding DNA: TGTGCCAGCAGCGCGGGGACAGGGGGCGAGCAGTACTTC.